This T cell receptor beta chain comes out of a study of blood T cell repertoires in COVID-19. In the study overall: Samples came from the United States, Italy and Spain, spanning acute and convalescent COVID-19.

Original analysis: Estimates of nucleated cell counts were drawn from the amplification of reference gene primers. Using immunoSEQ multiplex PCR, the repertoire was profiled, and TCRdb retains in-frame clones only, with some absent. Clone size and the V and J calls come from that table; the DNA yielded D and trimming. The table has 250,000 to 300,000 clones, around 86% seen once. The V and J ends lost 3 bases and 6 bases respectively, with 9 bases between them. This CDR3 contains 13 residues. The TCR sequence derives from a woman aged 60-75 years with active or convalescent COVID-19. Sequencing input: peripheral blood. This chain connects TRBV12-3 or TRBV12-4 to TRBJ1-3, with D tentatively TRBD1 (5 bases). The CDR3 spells CASSFRQLNTIYF. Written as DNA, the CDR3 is TGTGCCAGCAGTTTTAGACAGCTAAACACCATATATTTT.